This T cell receptor beta chain was observed in a study of shared clonotypes between healthy human individuals. Study-level points and caveats: Sorted-subset sequencing was shown by rarefaction to be incomplete despite large depth. Non-shared clonotypes were found to have lower generation probabilities than the clonotypes that were shared by all four of the sorted-subset donors.

Assay execution took place at the deep level. In the original analysis: Filtering differed because ImmunoSEQ produced junction-only sequences that carried no quality scores. TCRdb keeps only in-frame clones here, not all; method: immunoSEQ multiplex PCR. That table furnishes V, J and clone size, whereas the DNA furnished D and trimming. The sample lists approximately 1,000,000 clones; 70% to 80% were seen once. As concerns this clone: Its antigen is unidentified.

The CDR3 length is 12 residues. V gave up 0 bases and J gave up 4 bases, with 3 bases separating them. Looked up from germline, CDR1 is MNHNS and CDR2 is SASEGT. This TCR was recovered from a man aged 18 to 30 in good health. Some clones in this sample may be carry-over from other donors' samples. The gene calls are TRBV6-1 and TRBJ1-1; no clear D. The sequencing sample was made of memory CD4+ T cells from PBMCs. Subset specified: CD45RA-negative fraction. This CDR3 reads CASSEAPTEAFF. CDR3 in DNA: TGTGCCAGCAGTGAAGCGCCCACTGAAGCTTTCTTT.